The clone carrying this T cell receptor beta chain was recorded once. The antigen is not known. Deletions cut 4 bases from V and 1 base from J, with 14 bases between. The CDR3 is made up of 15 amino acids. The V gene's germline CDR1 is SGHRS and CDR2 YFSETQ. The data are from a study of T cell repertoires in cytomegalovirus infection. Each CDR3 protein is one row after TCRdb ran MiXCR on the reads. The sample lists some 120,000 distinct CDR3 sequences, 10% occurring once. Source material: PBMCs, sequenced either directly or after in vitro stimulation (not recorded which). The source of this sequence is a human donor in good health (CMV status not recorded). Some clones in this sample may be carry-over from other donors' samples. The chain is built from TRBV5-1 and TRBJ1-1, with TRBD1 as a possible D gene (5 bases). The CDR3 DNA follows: TGCGCCAGCAGCGCCCTTGCGGGGGGGAACACTGAAGCTTTCTTT. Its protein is CASSALAGGNTEAFF.